These 11 T cell receptor beta chains were sequenced from one sample in a study of shared clonotypes between healthy human individuals. Profiling relied on immunoSEQ multiplex PCR, and the TCRdb table lists in-frame clones only, not all of them. The sample records about 750,000 clones, almost 95% being singletons. Naive CD8 cells lacked CD45RO and underwent positive selection for CCR7, leaving out terminally differentiated effector memory CD45RA+ cells. Sequencing was performed on naive CD8+ T cells sorted from blood. The receptors were gathered from a man aged 25 to 40 in good health.

The chain links TRBV7-9 to TRBJ2-5; a possible D gene is TRBD2 (6 bases). Germline lookup yields CDR1 SEHNR and CDR2 FQNEAQ (reference sequence). The CDR3 length is 16 residues. The ends were cut back, 5 bases at V and 5 bases at J, with 21 bases in the middle. CDR3 region: CASSRVVGGKWETQYF. CDR3 in DNA: TGTGCCAGCAGCCGCGTAGTGGGGGGAAAATGGGAGACCCAGTACTTC.

The chain recombines TRBV5-1 with TRBJ2-2, with 10 bases aligning to TRBD2. The CDR3 has 17 amino acids. The V gene's germline CDR1 is SGHRS and CDR2 YFSETQ. V gave up 2 bases and J gave up 6 bases; unmatched junction bases: 10. In nucleotides, the CDR3 is TGCGCCAGCAGCTTAGGGGGTAGCGGGAGGCGGTCCGGGGAGCTGTTTTTT. Translation: CASSLGGSGRRSGELFF. The full variable domain, rest sourced from reference TRBV5-1 and TRBJ2-2, is KAGVTQTPRYLIKTRGQQVTLSCSPISGHRSVSWYQQTPGQGLQFLFEYFSETQRNKGNFPGRFSGRQFSNSRSEMNVSTLELGDSALYLCASSLGGSGRRSGELFFGEGSRLTVL.

The rearrangement joins TRBV14 to TRBJ2-5; D perhaps matches TRBD1 (6 bases). V was clipped by 2 bases and J by 2 bases, with 12 bases between them. The CDR3 is made up of 15 amino acids. CDR1 and CDR2 (germline): SGHDN, FVKESK. The CDR3 sequence: CASSQSRTGQETQYF. The DNA for the CDR3 is TGTGCCAGCAGCCAAAGCCGAACAGGGCAAGAGACCCAGTACTTC.

This clone was detected once. This chain links TRBV6-5 with TRBJ1-1; D is undetermined. This CDR3 has 14 amino acids. V was cut by 2 bases and J by 0 bases, with 7 bases left in between. Germline V gives CDR1 MNHEY, CDR2 SVGAGI. CDR3 DNA sequence: TGTGCCAGCAGTTACGGCGTGGTGAACACTGAAGCTTTCTTT. Translation gives CASSYGVVNTEAFF.

This clone appeared once. Within the sample, other DNA sequences also encode this same CDR3. The chain links TRBV7-6 to TRBJ2-7, with unresolved D. Trimming shortened V by 1 base and J by 2 bases, and 6 bases separated the two germline ends. The CDR3 is 13 residues long. Germline loops: CDR1 SGHVS, CDR2 FNYEAQ. The CDR3 reads CASSLGETYEQYF. CDR3 DNA sequence: TGTGCCAGCAGCTTAGGCGAAACCTACGAGCAGTACTTC. Full variable domain (missing parts from reference TRBV7-6 and TRBJ2-7): GAGVSQSPRYKVTKRGQDVALRCDPISGHVSLYWYRQALGQGPEFLTYFNYEAQQDKSGLPNDRFSAERPEGSISTLTIQRTEQRDSAMYRCASSLGETYEQYFGPGTRLTVT.

The V call is TRBV6-5, the J call TRBJ2-1; no firm D call. V was pared by 6 bases and J by 5 bases, with 8 bases between. This CDR3 region has 12 residues. CDR1 and CDR2 from the germline V gene are MNHEY and SVGAGI. DNA of the CDR3: TGTGCCAGCAGGCTACAAAACAATGAGCAGTTCTTC. This sequence encodes CASRLQNNEQFF.

The V gene is TRBV4-3, the J gene TRBJ2-5; 9 bases match TRBD2. V trimming: 1 base; J trimming: 5 bases; junction bases outside the gene matches: 11. Per germline, CDR1 LGHNA and CDR2 YSLEER. The CDR3 extends over 17 amino acids. CDR3 residues: CASSQGLADSRGETQYF. The CDR3 nucleotides read TGCGCCAGCAGCCAAGGACTAGCGGACTCTAGAGGGGAGACCCAGTACTTC.

The rearrangement links TRBV5-1 to TRBJ1-2, with 10 bases lining up with TRBD1. In germline, CDR1 is SGHRS, CDR2 YFSETQ. CDR3 length equals 16 residues. V trimming: 3 bases; J trimming: 4 bases; junction bases outside the gene matches: 9. For the CDR3, the DNA is TGCGCCAGCAGCTGGGACCGGGACAGGGGTTTCTATGGCTACACCTTC. The encoded protein is CASSWDRDRGFYGYTF.

The rearrangement links TRBV30 to TRBJ1-2; D is ambiguous. V shed 2 bases and J shed 10 bases, with 17 bases lying between them. The V gene's germline CDR1 is GTSNPN and CDR2 SVGIG (reference sequence). The CDR3 has 13 residues. The CDR3 coding sequence is TGTGCCTGGAGTCCGCCCCCATTGACCGTCTACACCTTC. It is translated as CAWSPPPLTVYTF.

This chain links TRBV6-1 with TRBJ2-7, with D perhaps being TRBD1 or TRBD2 (6 bases each). CDR3 length equals 14 residues. With 6 bases removed from V and 6 bases from J, the gap between germline ends came to 18 bases. The V gene's germline CDR1 is MNHNS and CDR2 SASEGT. DNA for the CDR3: TGTGCCAGCAGCGCTGGAGGAGGGGGTAGCGAGCAGTACTTC. Amino acids: CASSAGGGGSEQYF.

The V gene is TRBV27, the J gene TRBJ2-1, with 8 bases aligning to TRBD2. The CDR3 sequence is 14 residues long. Germline CDR1 is MNHEY and CDR2 is SMNVEV (reference sequence). J lost 6 bases, V lost 6 bases, and 7 bases had no gene match. CDR3 DNA: TGTGCCAGCAGGAAAGCGGGAGTCGGCAATGAGCAGTTCTTC. Translated, it gives CASRKAGVGNEQFF.